A single sample is the source of the 10 T cell receptor beta chains below, sequenced in a study of T cells after yellow fever vaccination. TCRdb called the 5' RACE reads again in MiXCR, with one record for every CDR3 protein. The table lists around 500,000 distinct CDR3 sequences, about a fifth of them singletons. Specimen: PBMCs, collected 20 to 25 days after the first yellow fever vaccination. All receptors derive from a man in his late teens or twenties who received the YFV17D yellow fever vaccine.

This chain links TRBV27 with TRBJ2-7, with 7 bases identical to TRBD1. This CDR3 is built from 13 residues. Per germline, CDR1 MNHEY and CDR2 SMNVEV (reference sequence). The V and J ends lost 5 bases and 3 bases, in that order; junction bases with no gene match: 4. This chain's CDR3 is CASSNRQGYEQYF. In DNA form, the CDR3 reads TGTGCCAGCAGTAATCGACAGGGCTACGAGCAGTACTTC.

This clonotype has just a few counts. V is TRBV29-1 and J is TRBJ1-1; TRBD1 aligns across 8 bases. Germline V gene lookup returns CDR1 SQVTM and CDR2 ANQGSEA. Trimming cost V 6 bases and J 1 base; bases outside gene matches: 4. The CDR3 length is 13 residues. The CDR3 DNA sequence: TGCAGCGTAGAGGGGACAGGGAACACTGAAGCTTTCTTT. It is translated as CSVEGTGNTEAFF.

Only a few counts were recorded for this clonotype. This chain uses TRBV6-5 with TRBJ1-6; D is possibly TRBD1 (5 bases). Between the trimmed V and J ends, which lost 2 bases and 7 bases, there was a span of 9 bases. Germline V gene lookup returns CDR1 MNHEY and CDR2 SVGAGI. The CDR3 sequence is 14 residues long. The CDR3 DNA follows: TGTGCCAGCAGTTACAGGGGAAAGAATTCACCCCTCCACTTT. Its translation is CASSYRGKNSPLHF.

This clonotype was picked up a small number of times. This chain connects TRBV6-5 to TRBJ2-7, with D perhaps assigned TRBD1 or TRBD2 (7 bases each). The V gene's germline CDR1 is MNHEY and CDR2 SVGAGI. Trimming cost V 5 bases and J 1 base, with 15 bases left between them. This CDR3 is built from 15 residues. DNA of the CDR3: TGTGCCAGCAGTACCAGGGGGGGGGCTTCCTACGAGCAGTACTTC. This gives the protein CASSTRGGASYEQYF.

The chain recombines TRBV12-3 or TRBV12-4 with TRBJ2-7, with unresolved D. Trimming cost V 2 bases and J 6 bases, with 11 bases left between them. The CDR3 loop spans 13 amino acids. DNA for the CDR3: TGTGCCAGCAGTTTAATCGGGTACAGCGAGCAGTACTTC. Its translation is CASSLIGYSEQYF.

This clonotype was observed a few times. The rearrangement links TRBV7-9 to TRBJ2-5, with D possibly TRBD1 on 5 matching bases. The CDR3 totals 15 residues. V was trimmed by 5 bases and J by 4 bases, leaving 17 bases between them. Germline lookup yields CDR1 SEHNR and CDR2 FQNEAQ (reference sequence). CDR3 in amino acids: CASSRGADGRETQYF. The CDR3 nucleotides read TGTGCCAGCAGCCGTGGGGCAGACGGGCGAGAGACCCAGTACTTC.

The chain combines TRBV20-1 with TRBJ2-1; D remains ambiguous. Germline loops: CDR1 DFQATT, CDR2 SNEGSKA (reference sequence). The CDR3 sequence is 13 residues long. Trimming took off 1 base at V and 8 bases at J, with 12 bases between the two ends. The CDR3 here is CSARGNGIYEQFF. The CDR3, as DNA: TGCAGTGCTAGAGGGAATGGGATCTATGAGCAGTTCTTC.

This clonotype showed up just a few times. The V gene is TRBV5-4, the J gene TRBJ2-2; weak D call: TRBD2 (6 bases). The CDR3 runs 14 residues. In germline, CDR1 is SGHNT, CDR2 YYREEE (reference sequence). V shed 1 base and J shed 6 bases, with 10 bases lying between them. In nucleotides, the CDR3 is TGTGCCAGCAGCTTGTGGGACTCCTCCGGGGAGCTGTTTTTT. This gives the protein CASSLWDSSGELFF.

V gene TRBV20-1 combines with J gene TRBJ2-2; TRBD1 agrees at 10 bases. Germline V lookup: CDR1 DFQATT, CDR2 SNEGSKA (reference sequence). Losses at the gene ends were 1 base for V and 6 bases for J; bases not matched to a gene: 5. This CDR3 is built from 15 residues. Here the CDR3 reads CSARARQGAAGELFF. In DNA form, the CDR3 reads TGCAGTGCTAGAGCTCGACAGGGGGCTGCCGGGGAGCTGTTTTTT.

This clonotype occurred a few times. This chain joins TRBV5-5 and TRBJ1-6; D unresolved. This CDR3 spans 12 amino acids. The germline gives CDR1 SGHKS, CDR2 YYEKEE (reference sequence). Trimming took off 2 bases at V and 9 bases at J, with 6 bases between the two ends. DNA for the CDR3: TGTGCCAGCAGCTTATACGGTTCACCCCTCCACTTT. The encoded protein is CASSLYGSPLHF.